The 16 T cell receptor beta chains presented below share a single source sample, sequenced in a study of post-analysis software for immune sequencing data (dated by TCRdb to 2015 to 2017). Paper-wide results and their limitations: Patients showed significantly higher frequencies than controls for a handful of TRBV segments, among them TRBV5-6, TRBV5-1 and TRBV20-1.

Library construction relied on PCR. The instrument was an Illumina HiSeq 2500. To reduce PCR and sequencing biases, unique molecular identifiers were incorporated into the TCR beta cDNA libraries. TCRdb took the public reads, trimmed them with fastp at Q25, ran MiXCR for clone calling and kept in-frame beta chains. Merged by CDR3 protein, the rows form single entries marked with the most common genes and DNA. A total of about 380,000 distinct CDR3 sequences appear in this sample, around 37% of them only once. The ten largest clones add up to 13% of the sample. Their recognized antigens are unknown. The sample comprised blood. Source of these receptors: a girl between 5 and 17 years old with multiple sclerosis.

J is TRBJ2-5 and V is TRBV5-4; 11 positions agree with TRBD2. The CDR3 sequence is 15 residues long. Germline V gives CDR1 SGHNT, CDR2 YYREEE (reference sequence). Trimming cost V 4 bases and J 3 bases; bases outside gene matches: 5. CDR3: CASSTLLAGEETQYF. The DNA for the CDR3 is TGTGCCAGCAGCACCCTACTAGCGGGGGAAGAGACCCAGTACTTC.

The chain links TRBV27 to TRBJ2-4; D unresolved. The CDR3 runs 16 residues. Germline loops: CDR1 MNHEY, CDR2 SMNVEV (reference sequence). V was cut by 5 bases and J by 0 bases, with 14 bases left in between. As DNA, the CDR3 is TGTGCCAGCAGTCCCATAGACTTATTAGCCAAAAACATTCAGTACTTC. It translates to CASSPIDLLAKNIQYF.

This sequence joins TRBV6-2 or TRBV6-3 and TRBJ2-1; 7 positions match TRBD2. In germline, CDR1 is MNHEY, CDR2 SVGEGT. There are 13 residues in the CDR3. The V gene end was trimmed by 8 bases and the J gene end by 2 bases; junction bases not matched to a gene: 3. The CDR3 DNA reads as TGTGCCAGCCAGCGGGGTACCTACAATGAGCAGTTCTTC. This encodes CASQRGTYNEQFF.

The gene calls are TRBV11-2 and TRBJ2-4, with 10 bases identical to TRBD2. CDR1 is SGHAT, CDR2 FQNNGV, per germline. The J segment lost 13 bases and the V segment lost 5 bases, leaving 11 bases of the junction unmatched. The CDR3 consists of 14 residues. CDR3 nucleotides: TGTGCCAGCAGCCAGCTAGCGGGAGTAGAAAAGCAGTACTTC. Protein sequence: CASSQLAGVEKQYF.

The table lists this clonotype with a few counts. CDR3 region: CASSLRGPGEQFF. CDR3 coding DNA: TGTGCCAGCAGTTTGAGGGGTCCTGGGGAGCAGTTCTTC. This chain connects TRBV6-5 to TRBJ2-1; either TRBD1 or TRBD2 may fit D (5 bases each). In germline, CDR1 is MNHEY, CDR2 SVGAGI. V was cut by 4 bases and J by 10 bases, with 14 bases left in between. This CDR3 has 13 residues.

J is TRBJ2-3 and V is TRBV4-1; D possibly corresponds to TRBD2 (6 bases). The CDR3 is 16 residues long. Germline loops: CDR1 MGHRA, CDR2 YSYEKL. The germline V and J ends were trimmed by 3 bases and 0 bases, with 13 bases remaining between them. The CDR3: CASSHSPGASTDTQYF. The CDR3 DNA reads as TGCGCCAGCAGCCACTCACCGGGAGCGAGCACAGATACGCAGTATTTT.

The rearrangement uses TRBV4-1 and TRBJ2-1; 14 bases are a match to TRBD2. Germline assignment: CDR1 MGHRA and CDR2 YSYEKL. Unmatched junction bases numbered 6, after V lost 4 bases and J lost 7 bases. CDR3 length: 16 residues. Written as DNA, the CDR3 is TGCGCCAGCAGCCTCCTGACTAGCGGGGGGGGGAATGAGCAGTTCTTC. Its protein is CASSLLTSGGGNEQFF.

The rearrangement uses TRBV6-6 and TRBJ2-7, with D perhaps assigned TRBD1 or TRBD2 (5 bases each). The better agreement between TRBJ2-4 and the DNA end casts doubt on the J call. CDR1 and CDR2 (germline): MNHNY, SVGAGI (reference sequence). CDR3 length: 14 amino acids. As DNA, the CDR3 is TGTGCCAGCAGAAAACAGGTGCGGGAAAACATTCAGTACTTC. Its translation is CASRKQVRENIQYF.

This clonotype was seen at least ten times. As DNA, the CDR3 is TGCGCCAGCAGCCAACACAGCACCTACGAGCAGTACTTC. As protein: CASSQHSTYEQYF. V usage is TRBV4-1 and J usage is TRBJ2-7; unclear D gene. V lost 2 bases, J lost 2 bases, and 7 bases lay in between. From germline, CDR1 is MGHRA and CDR2 YSYEKL. The CDR3 sequence is 13 residues long.

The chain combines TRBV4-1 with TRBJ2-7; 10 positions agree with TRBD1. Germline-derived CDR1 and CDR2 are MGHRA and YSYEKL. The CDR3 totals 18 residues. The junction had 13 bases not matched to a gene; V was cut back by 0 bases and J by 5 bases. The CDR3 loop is CASSQDRLKGQGRNEQYF. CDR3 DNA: TGCGCCAGCAGCCAAGATCGTCTAAAGGGACAGGGGAGGAACGAGCAGTACTTC.

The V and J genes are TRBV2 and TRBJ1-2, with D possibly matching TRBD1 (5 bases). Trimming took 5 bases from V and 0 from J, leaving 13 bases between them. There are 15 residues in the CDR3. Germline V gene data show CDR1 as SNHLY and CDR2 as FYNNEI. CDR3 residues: CASSPQGPSNYGYTF. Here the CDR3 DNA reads TGTGCCAGCAGTCCTCAGGGACCGTCTAACTATGGCTACACCTTC.

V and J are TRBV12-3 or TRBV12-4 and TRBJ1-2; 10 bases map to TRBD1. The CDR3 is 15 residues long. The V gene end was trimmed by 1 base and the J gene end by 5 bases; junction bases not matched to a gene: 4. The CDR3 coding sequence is TGTGCCAGCAGTTTAGGACAGGGGGCGGGTTATGGCTACACCTTC. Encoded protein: CASSLGQGAGYGYTF.

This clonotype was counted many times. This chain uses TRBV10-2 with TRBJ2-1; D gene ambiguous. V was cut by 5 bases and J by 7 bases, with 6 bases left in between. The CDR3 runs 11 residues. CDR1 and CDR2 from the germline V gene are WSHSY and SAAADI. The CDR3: CASSPRNEQFF. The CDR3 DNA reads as TGCGCCAGCAGTCCACGAAATGAGCAGTTCTTC.

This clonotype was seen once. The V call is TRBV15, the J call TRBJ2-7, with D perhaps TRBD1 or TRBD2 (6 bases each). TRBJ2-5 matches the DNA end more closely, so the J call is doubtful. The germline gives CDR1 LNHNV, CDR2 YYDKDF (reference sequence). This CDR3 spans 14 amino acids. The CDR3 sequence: CATSRPLQGGTQYF. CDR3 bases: TGTGCCACCAGCAGACCCTTACAGGGAGGGACCCAGTACTTC.

CDR3 nucleotides: TGTGCCAGCTCACCACCGAGCAGGGTGGGAAGGGAAAAACTGTTTTTT. This codes for CASSPPSRVGREKLFF. The V gene is TRBV18, the J gene TRBJ1-4; weak D call: TRBD1 (5 bases). Per germline, CDR1 KGHSH and CDR2 LQKENI. The V end lost 0 bases, the J end lost 8 bases, and 16 bases lay between the germline ends. The CDR3 contains 16 residues.

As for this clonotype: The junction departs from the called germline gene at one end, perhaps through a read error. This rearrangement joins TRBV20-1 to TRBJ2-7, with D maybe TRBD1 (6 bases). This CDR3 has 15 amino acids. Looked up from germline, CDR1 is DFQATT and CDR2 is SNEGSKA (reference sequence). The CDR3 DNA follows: TGCAGTACTAGAGACAGGCTGAACTTTTCCTACGAGCAGTACTTC. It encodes CSTRDRLNFSYEQYF.